Shown below are 18 T cell receptor beta chains from a single sample sequenced in a study of T cell responses to AZD1222 COVID-19 vaccine. Here immunoSEQ multiplex PCR was the method, and the copy in TCRdb shows in-frame clones only, minus some. The data contain 100,000 to 120,000 clones, 70% to 90% of them singletons. The source was peripheral blood, collected 28 days after the second AZD1222 dose. The source of these receptors is an adult who received the AZD1222 COVID-19 vaccine.

The genes are TRBV19 and TRBJ1-1; no clear D. Germline CDR1 LNHDA, CDR2 SQIVND (reference sequence). There are 13 residues in the CDR3. Trimming stripped 5 bases from V and 5 bases from J, with 12 bases between. Here the CDR3 reads CASSLWLGTEAFF. The DNA of the CDR3 is TGTGCCAGTAGTTTGTGGCTCGGGACTGAAGCTTTCTTT.

This chain links TRBV6-1 with TRBJ2-1; 11 positions match TRBD1. With V trimmed by 6 bases and J by 7 bases, 8 bases remained unmatched. The CDR3 contains 15 residues. Germline V CDR1 and CDR2: MNHNS, SASEGT. DNA for the CDR3: TGTGCCAGCAGGTCCGGGACAGGGGGGAAGAATGAGCAGTTCTTC. Its protein product is CASRSGTGGKNEQFF.

This clone was observed a handful of times. The chain couples TRBV11-1 to TRBJ1-3; 7 positions agree with TRBD1. The CDR3 runs 14 residues. V was pared by 5 bases and J by 2 bases, with 3 bases of the junction left unmatched. Germline CDR1 reads SGHAT; CDR2 reads FQDESV (reference sequence). The chain's CDR3 is CASSNRGTGNTIYF. The CDR3 DNA follows: TGTGCCAGCAGCAACAGGGGTACTGGAAACACCATATATTTT.

The chain has TRBV4-1 and TRBJ2-1; 16 bases match TRBD2. Losses at the gene ends were 3 bases for V and 4 bases for J; bases not matched to a gene: 9. Germline V gene data show CDR1 as MGHRA and CDR2 as YSYEKL. This CDR3 comprises 19 residues. The CDR3 nucleotides read TGCGCCAGCAGCCACGGACAGGGACTAGCGGGAGGGCCATACAATGAGCAGTTCTTC. Protein: CASSHGQGLAGGPYNEQFF.

The chain has TRBV27 and TRBJ2-7, with TRBD2 identical over 11 bases. CDR1 is MNHEY, CDR2 SMNVEV, per germline (reference sequence). This CDR3 contains 18 residues. V lost 6 bases and J lost 0; bases outside the gene matches: 13. In DNA form, the CDR3 reads TGTGCCAGCAGCTCCCATAGCGGGGGGGGCTCCTTCTCCTACGAGCAGTACTTC. Its protein product is CASSSHSGGGSFSYEQYF.

This clone was counted a few times. The chain recombines TRBV6-5 with TRBJ1-2; TRBD1 matches 7 bases. Trimming took 4 bases from V and 14 from J; bases not matched to a gene: 13. The CDR3 runs to 13 residues. Germline V CDR1 and CDR2: MNHEY, SVGAGI. The CDR3 region has the DNA TGTGCCAGCAGTTCAGCCCAGGACAGGCTGATGACCTTC. This codes for CASSSAQDRLMTF.

The CDR3 DNA reads TGTGCCAGCCGATACTTGCGAAGCGGGACTCAGCCCCAGCATTTT. Translating gives CASRYLRSGTQPQHF. This sequence joins TRBV28 and TRBJ1-5, with a weak D call TRBD1 (5 bases). V gave up 8 bases and J gave up 6 bases, with 20 bases separating them. The germline gives CDR1 MDHEN, CDR2 SYDVKM. The CDR3 contains 15 residues.

The rearrangement joins TRBV5-1 to TRBJ1-1, with D maybe TRBD1 (6 bases). Trimming removed 5 bases from V and 1 base from J, with 9 bases in between. CDR3 length: 13 amino acids. Germline assignment: CDR1 SGHRS and CDR2 YFSETQ. The CDR3 coding sequence is TGCGCCAGCAGATACAGGGAGAACACTGAAGCTTTCTTT. This encodes CASRYRENTEAFF.

The CDR3 sequence is CASSARRTNQPQHF. The DNA of the CDR3 is TGTGCCAGCAGTGCCCGGCGCACCAATCAGCCCCAGCATTTT. The V call is TRBV2, the J call TRBJ1-5; no clear D gene. Germline loops: CDR1 SNHLY, CDR2 FYNNEI. The CDR3 length is 14 residues. Trimming pared 4 bases from V and 3 bases from J, leaving 10 bases between.

The V call is TRBV5-6, the J call TRBJ2-1; no reliable D call. Trimming left V 4 bases short and J 9 bases short, with 8 bases between. The CDR3 sequence is 11 residues long. Germline V gene lookup returns CDR1 SGHDT and CDR2 YYEEEE. CDR3 coding DNA: TGTGCCAGCAGCCGAGGCATTGAGCAGTTCTTC. Translation: CASSRGIEQFF.

For this clone: The sample carries other DNA sequences with the same CDR3. The chain recombines TRBV5-1 with TRBJ1-4; a weak D match, TRBD1 (6 bases). V was clipped by 0 bases and J by 0 bases, with 6 bases between them. Germline V gives CDR1 SGHRS, CDR2 YFSETQ. CDR3 size: 15 residues. CDR3 region: CASSLEGATNEKLFF. The DNA of the CDR3 is TGCGCCAGCAGCTTGGAGGGGGCAACTAATGAAAAACTGTTTTTT.

The genes are TRBV29-1 and TRBJ1-2; D gene ambiguous. The germline gives CDR1 SQVTM, CDR2 ANQGSEA. CDR3 length equals 12 residues. Trimming left V 4 bases short and J 4 bases short, with 10 bases between. The CDR3 spells CSVGEGGYGYTF. The CDR3 region has the DNA TGCAGCGTTGGGGAGGGAGGCTATGGCTACACCTTC.

The chain couples TRBV18 to TRBJ1-2; D remains ambiguous. The CDR3 covers 15 residues. Trimming removed 0 bases at V and 0 bases at J, with 8 bases between. CDR1 KGHSH and CDR2 LQKENI come from the germline V gene. The chain's CDR3 is CASSPPGTTNYGYTF. The CDR3 nucleotides read TGTGCCAGCTCACCACCGGGTACAACTAACTATGGCTACACCTTC.

V gene TRBV7-9 combines with J gene TRBJ1-2, with D maybe TRBD1 (5 bases). Per the germline V gene, CDR1 is SEHNR and CDR2 is FQNEAQ (reference sequence). V was clipped by 1 base and J by 2 bases, with 5 bases between them. The CDR3 contains 13 residues. The CDR3 region has the DNA TGTGCCAGCAGCTTAGGACAGAACTATGGCTACACCTTC. It translates to CASSLGQNYGYTF.

The chain recombines TRBV11-3 with TRBJ1-3; no clear D gene. This CDR3 has 11 amino acids. Trimming took off 3 bases at V and 7 bases at J, with 4 bases between the two ends. Per the germline V gene, CDR1 is SGHNT and CDR2 is YENEEA. Written as DNA, the CDR3 is TGTGCCAGCAGCTTGAGGAACACCATATATTTT. Translated: CASSLRNTIYF.

The chain is built from TRBV2 and TRBJ1-2; D gene unclear. CDR1 SNHLY and CDR2 FYNNEI come from the germline V gene. The CDR3 spans 13 residues. The V gene lost 5 bases and the J gene lost 1 base, with 8 bases spanning the gap. The CDR3 sequence: CASSWTDNYGYTF. The CDR3 DNA reads as TGTGCCAGCAGTTGGACCGATAACTATGGCTACACCTTC. The entire variable domain, with the rest obtained from reference TRBV2 and TRBJ1-2, is as follows: EPEVTQTPSHQVTQMGQEVILRCVPISNHLYFYWYRQILGQKVEFLVSFYNNEISEKSEIFDDQFSVERPDGSNFTLKIRSTKLEDSAMYFCASSWTDNYGYTFGSGTRLTVV.

The chain recombines TRBV28 with TRBJ2-2; unclear D gene. The CDR3 has 14 residues. V was trimmed by 4 bases and J by 6 bases, leaving 12 bases between them. CDR1 is MDHEN and CDR2 is SYDVKM in the germline V gene. The CDR3 nucleotides read TGTGCCAGCAGTTCCCACATTCGGGCCGGGGAGCTGTTTTTT. Its translation is CASSSHIRAGELFF.

This clone was detected once. V and J are TRBV5-5 and TRBJ1-2, with 11 bases aligning to TRBD1. J was trimmed by 9 bases and V by 4 bases; bases with no gene match: 14. The CDR3 runs to 16 residues. Germline CDR1 SGHKS, CDR2 YYEKEE (reference sequence). CDR3 nucleotide sequence: TGTGCCAGCAGCCACCGGACAGGGGGCGCCTCGGTACGCTACACCTTC. Its translation: CASSHRTGGASVRYTF.